These T cell receptor beta chains were read from a single sample in a study of T-cell memory formation after mild COVID-19. TCRdb itself ran the 5' RACE reads through MiXCR, one entry per CDR3 protein. The sample has roughly 320,000 distinct CDR3 sequences, approximately 29% seen once. The sequenced sample consisted of PBMCs or a T cell subset sorted from them (not recorded which). The receptors come from an adult woman who had mild COVID-19 (a few samples of this study predate the infection). Cell type and time point are not known. Each CDR3 is given with its conserved first and last residue. Fields, in order: V gene, D gene, J gene, clone size, CDR3 protein, CDR3 DNA. A D gene is named only where the DNA matches it firmly. Clone size is stated in some rows and not others, as once, few, many or a class when expanded.

>TRBV6-5|-|TRBJ2-1|-
CASSYGDSNNEQFF
TGTGCCAGCAGTTACGGAGACTCCAACAATGAGCAGTTCTTC
>TRBV5-1|-|TRBJ2-3|-
CASSLEQGGSADTQYF
TGCGCCAGCAGCTTGGAGCAGGGGGGTAGTGCAGATACGCAGTATTTT
>TRBV20-1|TRBD1|TRBJ2-7|few
CSALLQGREQYF
TGCAGTGCTCTCCTACAGGGGCGGGAGCAGTACTTC
>TRBV6-1|TRBD2|TRBJ2-7|once
CASGGLAGASPYEQYF
TGTGCCAGCGGGGGACTAGCGGGAGCCTCCCCGTACGAGCAGTACTTC
>TRBV9|TRBD2|TRBJ2-1|-
CASSVRERAGIYFNEQFF
TGTGCCAGCAGCGTGAGGGAGAGAGCGGGGATTTACTTCAATGAGCAGTTCTTC
>TRBV20-1|-|TRBJ2-3|-
CSARDMGDRTDTQYF
TGCAGTGCTAGAGATATGGGAGATCGCACAGATACGCAGTATTTT
>TRBV15|TRBD1|TRBJ1-1|-
CATSRERGLLNTEAFF
TGTGCCACCAGCAGAGAAAGGGGGCTTTTGAACACTGAAGCTTTCTTT
>TRBV7-9|-|TRBJ1-1|once
CASSVPGMNTEAFF
TGTGCCAGCAGCGTCCCCGGGATGAACACTGAAGCTTTCTTT
>TRBV6-5|-|TRBJ2-1|few
CASSYSPWTGDNEQFF
TGTGCCAGCAGTTACTCTCCCTGGACCGGAGACAATGAGCAGTTCTTC
>TRBV29-1|TRBD2|TRBJ2-5|few
CSVPGIAGEEGGTQYF
TGCAGCGTCCCAGGGATAGCGGGAGAGGAAGGCGGGACCCAGTACTTC
>TRBV27|-|TRBJ2-7|-
CASSLSVTGTYEQYF
TGTGCCAGCAGTTTATCAGTAACTGGGACCTACGAGCAGTACTTC
>TRBV7-6|TRBD1|TRBJ2-7|few
CASSHPRDRASYEQYF
TGTGCCAGCAGCCACCCCCGGGACAGGGCTTCCTACGAGCAGTACTTC
>TRBV7-7|-|TRBJ2-1|-
CASSQFGLEPSYNEQFF
TGTGCTAGCAGCCAATTTGGACTGGAACCCTCCTACAATGAGCAGTTCTTC
>TRBV5-5|TRBD2|TRBJ2-3|few
CASSPASGGPKRTDTQYF
TGTGCCAGCAGCCCTGCCAGCGGGGGGCCTAAGCGCACAGATACGCAGTATTTT
>TRBV7-9|-|TRBJ1-2|-
CASSSTGPDVGGNGYTF
TGTGCCAGCAGCTCAACAGGGCCCGACGTTGGGGGGAATGGCTACACCTTC
>TRBV11-2|-|TRBJ2-3|-
CASSLIGSPGDTQYF
TGTGCCAGCAGCTTAATAGGGTCCCCAGGGGATACGCAGTATTTT
>TRBV6-2/TRBV6-3|TRBD2|TRBJ2-7|few
CASSYSREGYEQYF
TGTGCCAGCAGTTACTCGCGGGAGGGGTACGAGCAGTACTTC
>TRBV5-1|-|TRBJ1-4|-
CASSLSGTAGANEKLFF
TGCGCCAGCAGCTTGTCCGGGACGGCCGGGGCTAATGAAAAACTGTTTTTT
>TRBV5-1|-|TRBJ2-1|-
CASSQRELAYNEQFF
TGCGCCAGCAGCCAACGGGAACTAGCCTACAATGAGCAGTTCTTC
>TRBV12-3/TRBV12-4|-|TRBJ2-1|few
CASSLEIRTGNEQFF
TGTGCCAGCAGTTTAGAGATCCGTACGGGCAATGAGCAGTTCTTC
>TRBV30|TRBD1|TRBJ2-4|-
CAPWDSQEDIQYF
TGTGCCCCCTGGGACAGTCAGGAGGACATTCAGTACTTC
>TRBV7-2|TRBD2|TRBJ2-1|many
CASSLRGGIYNEQFF
TGTGCCAGCAGCTTACGGGGAGGGATATACAATGAGCAGTTCTTC
>TRBV9|-|TRBJ2-5|-
CASSAGLTTVGETQYF
TGTGCCAGCAGCGCGGGACTGACGACAGTAGGGGAGACCCAGTACTTC
>TRBV7-6|TRBD2|TRBJ2-7|few
CASTRGGTPGNEQYF
TGTGCCAGCACGCGGGGAGGGACTCCAGGCAACGAGCAGTACTTC
>TRBV30|TRBD2|TRBJ2-3|-
CAWSGLARDTQYF
TGTGCCTGGTCGGGACTAGCGAGAGATACGCAGTATTTT
>TRBV4-3|-|TRBJ1-2|-
CASSKQNYGYTF
TGCGCCAGCAGTAAGCAGAACTATGGCTACACCTTC
>TRBV29-1|-|TRBJ1-1|few
CSVEWRSGDQEGAFF
TGCAGCGTTGAATGGAGGTCAGGAGATCAAGAAGGAGCTTTCTTT
>TRBV6-5|TRBD2|TRBJ2-1|few
CASSYERGGLYEQFF
TGTGCCAGCAGTTACGAGCGGGGGGGCCTCTATGAGCAGTTCTTC